This T cell receptor beta chain stems from a study of regulatory T cells in long-lasting Graves disease. Time point given: persistent/refractory GD, antithyroid drugs over 5 years with positive TRAb. The TCR library used RNA extracted from PBMCs. Building the TCR beta libraries relied on iRepertoire HTBI primers, and CDR3 regions underwent Arm-PCR. TCRdb itself ran the multiplex PCR reads through MiXCR, one entry per CDR3 protein. Of approximately 400,000 distinct CDR3 sequences in the sample, 20% to 25% were seen once. The V and J ends lost 2 bases and 2 bases respectively, with 16 bases between them. The CDR3 extends over 16 amino acids. The germline V gene has CDR1 SGHDT and CDR2 YYEEEE. This clonotype was seen more than once but under ten times.

The sequences come from peripheral blood mononuclear cells (PBMCs), collected when the disease was refractory, from a patient treated with antithyroid drugs. The sequence came from a middle-aged woman with Graves disease. The chain carries TRBV5-6 and TRBJ1-1; TRBD1 might be the D (5 bases). The CDR3 loop reads CASSFKAGRRNTEAFF. In DNA form, the CDR3 reads TGTGCCAGCAGCTTTAAGGCGGGACGTCGAAACACTGAAGCTTTCTTT.